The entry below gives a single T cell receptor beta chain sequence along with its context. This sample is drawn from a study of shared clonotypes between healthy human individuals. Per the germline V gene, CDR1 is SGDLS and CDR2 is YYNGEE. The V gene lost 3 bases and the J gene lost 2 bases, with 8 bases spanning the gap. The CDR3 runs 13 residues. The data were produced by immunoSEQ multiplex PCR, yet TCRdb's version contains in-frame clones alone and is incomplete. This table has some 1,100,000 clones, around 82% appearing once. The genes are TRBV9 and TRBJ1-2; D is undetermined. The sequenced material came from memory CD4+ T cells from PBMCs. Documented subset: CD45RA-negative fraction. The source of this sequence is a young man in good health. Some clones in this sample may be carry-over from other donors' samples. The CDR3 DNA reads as TGTGCCAGCAGCGCCGCGGGAAACTATGGCTACACCTTC. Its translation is CASSAAGNYGYTF.